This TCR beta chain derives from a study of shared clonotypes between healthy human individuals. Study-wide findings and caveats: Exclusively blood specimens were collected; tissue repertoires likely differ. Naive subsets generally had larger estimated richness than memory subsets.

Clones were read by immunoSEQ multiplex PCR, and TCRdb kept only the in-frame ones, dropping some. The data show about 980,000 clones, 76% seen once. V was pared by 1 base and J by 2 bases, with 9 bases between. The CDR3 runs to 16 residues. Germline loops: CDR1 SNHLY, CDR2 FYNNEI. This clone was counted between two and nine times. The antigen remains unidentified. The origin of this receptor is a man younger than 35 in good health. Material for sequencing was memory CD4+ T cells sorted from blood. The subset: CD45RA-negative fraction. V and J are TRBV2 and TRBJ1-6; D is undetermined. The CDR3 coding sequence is TGTGCCAGCAGTGAAGAGTACAGCACCTATAATTCACCCCTCCACTTT. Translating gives CASSEEYSTYNSPLHF.